The entry that follows covers one T cell receptor beta chain sequence. These data are taken from a study of blood T cell repertoires in COVID-19. TCRdb's copy holds only in-frame clones and misses some; the assay was immunoSEQ multiplex PCR. The sample comprises some 78,000 clones, almost 90% of which are singletons, and roughly 4% rests with the top ten. The trim removed 4 bases at V and 1 base at J, leaving 8 bases unmatched. The CDR3 loop spans 16 amino acids. CDR1 SGHRS and CDR2 YFSETQ come from the germline V gene. The sequence derives from a woman of 80 years or more with active or convalescent COVID-19. The material sequenced was peripheral blood. The genes are TRBV5-1 and TRBJ2-1, with 7 bases fitting TRBD1. CDR3 DNA sequence: TGCGCCAGCAGCATCCAGGGGGAAAATTCCTACAATGAGCAGTTCTTC. It encodes CASSIQGENSYNEQFF.